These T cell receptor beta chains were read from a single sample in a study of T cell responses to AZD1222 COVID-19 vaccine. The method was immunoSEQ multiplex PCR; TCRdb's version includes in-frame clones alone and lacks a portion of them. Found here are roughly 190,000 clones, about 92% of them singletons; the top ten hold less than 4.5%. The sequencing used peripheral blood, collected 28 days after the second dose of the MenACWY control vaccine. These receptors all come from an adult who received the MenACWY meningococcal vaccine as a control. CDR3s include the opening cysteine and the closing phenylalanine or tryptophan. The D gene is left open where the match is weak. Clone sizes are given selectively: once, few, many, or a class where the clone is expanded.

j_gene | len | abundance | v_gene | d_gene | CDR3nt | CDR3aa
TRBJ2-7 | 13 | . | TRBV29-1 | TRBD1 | TGCAGCGTGGAGACAGGGGTGACCTACGAGCAGTACTTC | CSVETGVTYEQYF
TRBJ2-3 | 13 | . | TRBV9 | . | TGTGCCAGCAGCGCGTGGACTGGAGATACGCAGTATTTT | CASSAWTGDTQYF
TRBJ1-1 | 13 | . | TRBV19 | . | TGTGCCAGTACCACGCCGAACGGCGCTGAAGCTTTCTTT | CASTTPNGAEAFF
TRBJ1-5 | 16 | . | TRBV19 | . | TGTGCCAGTAGTACCCAGGGGACTCGGAGCAATCAGCCCCAGCATTTT | CASSTQGTRSNQPQHF
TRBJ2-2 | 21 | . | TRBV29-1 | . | TGCAGCGTTCTCCGACGAGGGGCCGCCGGGGCATCCGTACGGGGCACCGGGGAGCTGTTTTTT | CSVLRRGAAGASVRGTGELFF
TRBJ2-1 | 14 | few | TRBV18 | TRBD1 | TGTGCCAGCTCACCCCGACAGGGGATTTGGGAGCAGTTCTTC | CASSPRQGIWEQFF
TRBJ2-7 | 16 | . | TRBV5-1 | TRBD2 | TGCGCCAGCAGCACCGGGTTTAGCGGGAGCCAGAACGAGCAGTACTTC | CASSTGFSGSQNEQYF
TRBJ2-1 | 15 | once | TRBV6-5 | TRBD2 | TGTGCCAGCCTAATACGACCTCACGGGGGGGATGAGCAGTTCTTC | CASLIRPHGGDEQFF
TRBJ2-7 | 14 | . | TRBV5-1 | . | TGCGCCAGCAGCTTGGGGTTTAGCTCCTACGAGCAGTACTTC | CASSLGFSSYEQYF
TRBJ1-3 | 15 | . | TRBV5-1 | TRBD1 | TGCGCCAGCAGCGCGGGGACAGGCCCTGGAAACACCATATATTTT | CASSAGTGPGNTIYF
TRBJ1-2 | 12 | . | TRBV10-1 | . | TGCGCCTCCGGACCGGGGAACTATGGCTACACCTTC | CASGPGNYGYTF
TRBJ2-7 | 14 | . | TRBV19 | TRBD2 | TGTGCCAGTAGTGCCGGGGGGGTCGGCTACGAGCAGTACTTC | CASSAGGVGYEQYF
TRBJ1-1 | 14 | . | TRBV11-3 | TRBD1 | TGTGCCAGCAGCTCGGGACAGCCGAACACTGAAGCTTTCTTT | CASSSGQPNTEAFF
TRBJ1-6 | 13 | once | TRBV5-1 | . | TGCGCCAGCAGCGTGGACAGCCCCGGGAACCTCCACTTT | CASSVDSPGNLHF
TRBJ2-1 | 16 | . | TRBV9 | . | TGTGCCAGCAGCGTAGATTCAGGGACGGACTTCAATGAGCAGTTCTTC | CASSVDSGTDFNEQFF
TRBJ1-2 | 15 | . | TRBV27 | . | TGTGCCAGCAGTGGGGGACGGATGGCTAACTATGGCTACACCTTC | CASSGGRMANYGYTF
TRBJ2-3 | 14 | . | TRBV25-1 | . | TGTGCCAGCAGTGAACCGGCCGGAGTGGTACCGCAGTATTTT | CASSEPAGVVPQYF
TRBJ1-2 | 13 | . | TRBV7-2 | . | TGTGCCAGCAGCTTCTCAGGGGTTGTTGGCTACACCTTC | CASSFSGVVGYTF
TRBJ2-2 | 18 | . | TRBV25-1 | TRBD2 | TGTGCCAGCAGTGCCACACCCGGTCTAGCGGGAGGTTCCGGGGAGCTGTTTTTT | CASSATPGLAGGSGELFF
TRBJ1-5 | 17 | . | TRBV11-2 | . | TGTGCCAGCAGCTCCGCCGGGAGGGTTGGAAGCAATCAGCCCCAGCATTTT | CASSSAGRVGSNQPQHF
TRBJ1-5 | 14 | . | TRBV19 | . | TGTGCCAGTAATCTAATGAGTAGCAATCAGCCCCAGCATTTT | CASNLMSSNQPQHF
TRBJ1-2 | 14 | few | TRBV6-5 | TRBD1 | TGTGCCAGCAGTTACACCGACAGGGATTCTGGCTACACCTTC | CASSYTDRDSGYTF
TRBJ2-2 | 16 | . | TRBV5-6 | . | TGTGCCAGCAGCTCCCTCGGGGTATGGAACACCGGGGAGCTGTTTTTT | CASSSLGVWNTGELFF
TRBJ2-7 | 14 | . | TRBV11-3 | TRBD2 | TGTGCCAGCAGGCCGGGAGGCGGTCTAGCCGAGCAGTACTTC | CASRPGGGLAEQYF
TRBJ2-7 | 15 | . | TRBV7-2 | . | TGTGCCAGCAGCCCCCGGGGGTTCGGCCCCTACGAGCAGTACTTC | CASSPRGFGPYEQYF
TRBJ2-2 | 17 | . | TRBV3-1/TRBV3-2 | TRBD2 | TGTGCCAGCAGCCAAGAAAGACCGGGACTAGCGAGCGGGGAGCTGTTTTTT | CASSQERPGLASGELFF
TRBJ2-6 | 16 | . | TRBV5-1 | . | TGCGCCAGCAGCTTGAGTCAGGGTACTGGGGCCAACGTCCTGACTTTC | CASSLSQGTGANVLTF
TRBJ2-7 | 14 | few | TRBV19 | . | TGTGCCAGTAGTATGCAAGGGAGCGGTTACGAGCAGTACTTC | CASSMQGSGYEQYF
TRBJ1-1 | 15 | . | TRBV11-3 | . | TGTGCCAGCAGCACACGCGGGCGGGAGGACACTGAAGCTTTCTTT | CASSTRGREDTEAFF
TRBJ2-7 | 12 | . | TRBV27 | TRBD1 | TGTGCCAGCAGTACCGGGACAGGGGCACAGTACTTC | CASSTGTGAQYF
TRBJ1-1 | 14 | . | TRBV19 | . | TGTGCCAGTAGTATTGGACAGATGAACACTGAAGCTTTCTTT | CASSIGQMNTEAFF
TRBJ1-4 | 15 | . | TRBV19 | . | TGTGCCAGTAGACCGACGCGTCCAACTAATGAAAAACTGTTTTTT | CASRPTRPTNEKLFF
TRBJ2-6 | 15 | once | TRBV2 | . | TGTGCCAGCAGGGTGGACACTCCTGGGACCAACGTCCTGACTTTC | CASRVDTPGTNVLTF
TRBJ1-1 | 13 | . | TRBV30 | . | TGTGCCTGGACACCTCTAATGAACACTGAAGCTTTCTTT | CAWTPLMNTEAFF
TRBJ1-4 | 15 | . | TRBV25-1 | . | TGTGCCAGCAGGGGGGCTTCTACGGCTAATGAAAAACTGTTTTTT | CASRGASTANEKLFF
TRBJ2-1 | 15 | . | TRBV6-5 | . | TGTGCCAGCAGCCCGAAGTGGTTCGAGGGCAATGAGCAGTTCTTC | CASSPKWFEGNEQFF
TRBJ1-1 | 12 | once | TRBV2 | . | TGTGCCAGCCGGGATCCCAACACTGAAGCTTTCTTT | CASRDPNTEAFF
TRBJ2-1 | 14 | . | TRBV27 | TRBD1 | TGTGCCAGCAGTCCGTGGACAGGGGGCAATGAGCAGTTCTTC | CASSPWTGGNEQFF
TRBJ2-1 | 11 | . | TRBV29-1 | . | TGCAGCGTTGGAGGGAACAATGAGCAGTTCTTC | CSVGGNNEQFF
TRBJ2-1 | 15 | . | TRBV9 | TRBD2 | TGTGCCAGCAGCGCCGCGGGAGGGCCCCTAAATGAGCAGTTCTTC | CASSAAGGPLNEQFF
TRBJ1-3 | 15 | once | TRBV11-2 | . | TGTGCCAGCAGCTTAACAGATAGCTCTGGAAACACCATATATTTT | CASSLTDSSGNTIYF
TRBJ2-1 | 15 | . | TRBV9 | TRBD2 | TGTGCCAGCAGCGTAGTTACGGGAGGGCCCTATGAGCAGTTCTTC | CASSVVTGGPYEQFF
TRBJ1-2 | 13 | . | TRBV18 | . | TGTGCCAGCTCGGAGGGGTTAGACTATGGCTACACCTTC | CASSEGLDYGYTF
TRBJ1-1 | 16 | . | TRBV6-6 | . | TGTGCCAGCTTTCATCTCCTTGGAATTATGAACACTGAAGCTTTCTTT | CASFHLLGIMNTEAFF
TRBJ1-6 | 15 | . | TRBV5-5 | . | TGTGCCAGCAGCCCTCGACCGGGGCAGAATTCACCCCTCCACTTT | CASSPRPGQNSPLHF
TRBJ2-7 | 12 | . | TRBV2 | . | TGTGCCAGCAGTGAACGACCCCTCGAGCAGTACTTC | CASSERPLEQYF
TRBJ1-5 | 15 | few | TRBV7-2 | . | TGTGCCAGCAGCCCATTCGGAGCGGGCAATCAGCCCCAGCATTTT | CASSPFGAGNQPQHF
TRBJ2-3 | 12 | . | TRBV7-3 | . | TGTGCCAGCAGCTTAGGAAACAGGGCGCAGTATTTT | CASSLGNRAQYF
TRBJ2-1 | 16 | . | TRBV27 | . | TGTGCCAGCACCCTGGAAGGGGGGACTTTCTACAATGAGCAGTTCTTC | CASTLEGGTFYNEQFF
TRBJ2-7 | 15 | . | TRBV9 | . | TGTGCCAGCAGCGTAGCTACTGGGGTCCCCCACGAGCAGTACTTC | CASSVATGVPHEQYF
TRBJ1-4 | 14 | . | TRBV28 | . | TGTGCCAGCAGTTTATTAGGTTTTAATGAAAAACTGTTTTTT | CASSLLGFNEKLFF